This T cell receptor beta chain is drawn from a study of siplizumab effects on memory and regulatory T cells. The study's findings and limits: Tregs proliferating in siplizumab cultures lacked confirmation of their suppressive function. Naive T cell populations appeared to exhibit greater diversity than memory cells and appeared to be major alloresponse contributors. The majority of clones, roughly 75-97% of proliferating CD4+ or CD8+ clones, lacked an assignable naive or memory phenotype.

As regards this clone: Its antigen is unidentified.

Assays covered about 10^5 TCR templates per sample. Assay: immunoSEQ multiplex PCR; the TCRdb copy retains only in-frame clones and omits some. The sample includes just over 60,000 clones, around 80% of them seen just once. The TCR sequence derives from a human donor in good health. Source material: memory CD4+ T cells sorted from blood.

The CDR3 protein is CASSVYGGANQPQHF. In DNA form, the CDR3 reads TGCGCCAGCAGCGTGTATGGGGGCGCGAATCAGCCCCAGCATTTT. V usage is TRBV5-1 and J usage is TRBJ1-5, with D possibly matching TRBD1 (6 bases). The ends were cut back, 4 bases at V and 4 bases at J, with 15 bases in the middle. In germline, CDR1 is SGHRS, CDR2 YFSETQ. This CDR3 comprises 15 residues.